These T cell receptor beta chains were read from a single sample in a study of CD8 T cells in ankylosing spondylitis. A single record per CDR3 protein comes from TCRdb applying MiXCR to the 5' RACE reads. This table holds about 90,000 distinct CDR3 sequences, about 8.3% found once. The sample consisted of blood, either unsorted or a sorted T cell fraction (not recorded which). Every receptor here comes from a male donor with ankylosing spondylitis. CDR3s include the opening cysteine and the closing phenylalanine or tryptophan. Fields, in order: D gene, clone size, J gene, V gene, CDR3 DNA, CDR3 protein. D genes are given only for firm matches. Clone sizes are given selectively: once, few, many, or a class where the clone is expanded.

D: .; size: .; J: TRBJ2-1; V: TRBV20-1; DNA: TGCAGTGGGGGGGAGAGGGTCGGGAATGAGCAGTTCTTC; CDR3: CSGGERVGNEQFF
D: .; size: .; J: TRBJ2-7; V: TRBV13; DNA: TGTGCCAGCGGCTTAGGAGACGAGCAGTACTTC; CDR3: CASGLGDEQYF
D: TRBD2; size: few; J: TRBJ2-1; V: TRBV7-6; DNA: TGTGCCAGCAGTCGGACTAGCGGGATGTACAATGAGCAGTTCTTC; CDR3: CASSRTSGMYNEQFF
D: TRBD2; size: few; J: TRBJ2-3; V: TRBV29-1; DNA: TGCAGCGTTGAAGGAGGACTAGCGGGTCTGATGAATACGCAGTATTTT; CDR3: CSVEGGLAGLMNTQYF
D: .; size: few; J: TRBJ1-1; V: TRBV7-9; DNA: TGTGCCAGCAGCCAGGACAGTACCGCGGGCACTGAAGCTTTCTTT; CDR3: CASSQDSTAGTEAFF
D: .; size: .; J: TRBJ1-1; V: TRBV11-3; DNA: TGTGCCAGCAGCTTCCGAGGGGGAGACACTGAAGCTTTCTTT; CDR3: CASSFRGGDTEAFF
D: TRBD1; size: few; J: TRBJ2-7; V: TRBV7-9; DNA: TGTGCCAGCAGCGGGGACAGGGACGAGCAGTACTTC; CDR3: CASSGDRDEQYF
D: TRBD2; size: .; J: TRBJ2-5; V: TRBV20-1; DNA: TGCAGTGCTAGAGATGGTAGCGGGATCCAAGAGACCCAGTACTTC; CDR3: CSARDGSGIQETQYF
D: .; size: .; J: TRBJ2-1; V: TRBV13; DNA: TGTGCCAGCAGCCCAACGGGTGATGACTCCTACAATGAGCAGTTCTTC; CDR3: CASSPTGDDSYNEQFF
D: .; size: many; J: TRBJ2-3; V: TRBV15; DNA: TGTGCCACCAGCAGCCCAGCCATTAGCACAGATACGCAGTATTTT; CDR3: CATSSPAISTDTQYF
D: TRBD2; size: many; J: TRBJ2-7; V: TRBV5-4; DNA: TGTGCCAGCAGCATTAGCGGGAGGGGCTACGAGCAGTACTTC; CDR3: CASSISGRGYEQYF
D: .; size: many; J: TRBJ2-1; V: TRBV10-3; DNA: TGTGCCATCAGTGGAAGCGGAGGGTACAATGAGCAGTTCTTC; CDR3: CAISGSGGYNEQFF
D: TRBD2; size: .; J: TRBJ2-3; V: TRBV11-1; DNA: TGTGCCAGCAGCTCCGGGTGGGGGTCTGCTAGCGGGAGAGCCACAGATACGCAGTATTTT; CDR3: CASSSGWGSASGRATDTQYF
D: TRBD2; size: .; J: TRBJ2-1; V: TRBV5-6; DNA: TGTGCCAGCACGACTAGCCATGAGCAGTTCTTC; CDR3: CASTTSHEQFF
D: .; size: few; J: TRBJ1-2; V: TRBV6-1; DNA: TGTGCCAGCAGTGAACAAATTAACTATGGCTACACCTTC; CDR3: CASSEQINYGYTF
D: .; size: many; J: TRBJ1-5; V: TRBV12-3/TRBV12-4; DNA: TGTGCCAGCAGTAGAGAGTATAGCAATCAGCCCCAGCATTTT; CDR3: CASSREYSNQPQHF
D: .; size: .; J: TRBJ1-2; V: TRBV10-3; DNA: TGTGCCATCAGTGAGGCCGGGGCTCCTAACTATGGCTACACCTTC; CDR3: CAISEAGAPNYGYTF
D: TRBD1; size: .; J: TRBJ1-2; V: TRBV7-9; DNA: TGTGCCAGCAGCCTGACAGGGGGCCACTATGGCTACACCTTC; CDR3: CASSLTGGHYGYTF
D: .; size: few; J: TRBJ2-5; V: TRBV4-1; DNA: TGCGCCAGCAGCCAAAGCCGGACAGTGGGGGAGACCCAGTACTTC; CDR3: CASSQSRTVGETQYF
D: TRBD2; size: .; J: TRBJ2-2; V: TRBV10-3; DNA: TGTGCCACCTGGACTAGCGGGGAGAACACCGGGGAGCTGTTTTTT; CDR3: CATWTSGENTGELFF
D: TRBD1; size: many; J: TRBJ2-1; V: TRBV27; DNA: TGTGCCAGCAGCCTAGACAGGGGCGGTTACAATGAGCAGTTCTTC; CDR3: CASSLDRGGYNEQFF
D: .; size: few; J: TRBJ1-1; V: TRBV5-1; DNA: TGCGCCAGCAGCTTGGAGGGACTGAACACTGAAGCTTTCTTT; CDR3: CASSLEGLNTEAFF
D: TRBD2; size: many; J: TRBJ2-1; V: TRBV20-1; DNA: TGCAGTGCTAGTAAGACTAGCGGCCCCTACAATGAGCAGTTCTTC; CDR3: CSASKTSGPYNEQFF
D: .; size: many; J: TRBJ2-7; V: TRBV13; DNA: TGTGCCAGCAGCTTAGGGTCGGCACTCTACGAGCAGTACTTC; CDR3: CASSLGSALYEQYF
D: TRBD1; size: many; J: TRBJ1-4; V: TRBV29-1; DNA: TGCAGCGCCCTGGGACAGGGAGGGGGCACAACTAATGAAAAACTGTTTTTT; CDR3: CSALGQGGGTTNEKLFF
D: .; size: many; J: TRBJ1-6; V: TRBV27; DNA: TGTGCCAGCAGTCTGATGTGGGGGGGCAATTCACCCCTCCACTTT; CDR3: CASSLMWGGNSPLHF
D: TRBD2; size: few; J: TRBJ2-2; V: TRBV27; DNA: TGTGCCAGCAGTTTATCGGGGAGACTAGCGGGAGACGGCGGGGAGCTGTTTTTT; CDR3: CASSLSGRLAGDGGELFF
D: .; size: .; J: TRBJ1-5; V: TRBV6-1; DNA: TGTGCCAGCAGTGATGCCCCCCGGGACGGCGTCCAGCCCCAGCATTTT; CDR3: CASSDAPRDGVQPQHF
D: .; size: many; J: TRBJ2-1; V: TRBV12-3/TRBV12-4; DNA: TGTGCCAGCAGTTTAGAGGGGCTCTACAATGAGCAGTTCTTC; CDR3: CASSLEGLYNEQFF
D: .; size: many; J: TRBJ2-1; V: TRBV12-3/TRBV12-4; DNA: TGTGCCAGCAGTTTTACAGGGAGCTCCTACAATGAGCAGTTCTTC; CDR3: CASSFTGSSYNEQFF
D: .; size: few; J: TRBJ2-6; V: TRBV18; DNA: TGTGCCAGCTCACCACCGGGTCGGGCCCAGACAGGCCGTTTTAAACTCTCTGGGGCCAACGTCCTGACTTTC; CDR3: CASSPPGRAQTGRFKLSGANVLTF
D: .; size: .; J: TRBJ1-1; V: TRBV10-2; DNA: TGCGCCACCTCGGATCAGGGCAACACTGAAGCTTTCTTT; CDR3: CATSDQGNTEAFF